These 17 T cell receptor beta chains originate from one sample sequenced in a study of CD8+CD57+ T cells in acquired aplastic anemia. CD8+CD57+ cell expansion had been shown by flow cytometry in patients chosen for sequencing. Genomic DNA served as template for TCR beta VDJ and CDR3 profiling. TCRdb itself ran the reads through MiXCR, one entry per CDR3 protein. The sample holds about 290,000 distinct CDR3 sequences, roughly 53% seen once. Sequencing was carried out using sorted CD4+, CD8+, or CD8+CD57+ T cells (not recorded which) from PBMCs. The source of these receptors is a human donor with aplastic anemia.

The chain joins TRBV10-3 to TRBJ2-7, with D unclear. Per germline, CDR1 ENHRY and CDR2 SYGVKD. V dropped 3 bases and J dropped 2 bases, with 8 bases sitting between them. The CDR3 length is 13 residues. The DNA for the CDR3 is TGTGCCATCAGTGATAGTCATACCTACGAGCAGTACTTC. This encodes CAISDSHTYEQYF.

The table lists this clonotype with a count of one. This rearrangement joins TRBV24-1 to TRBJ2-3; 7 nucleotides line up with TRBD1. After removal of 9 bases from V and 4 bases from J, the junction contained 9 bases not matched to a gene. The CDR3 consists of 14 residues. Germline CDR1 reads KGHDR; CDR2 reads SFDVKD. The CDR3 loop reads CATSYGQGADTQYF. The CDR3 DNA reads TGTGCCACCTCATATGGCCAGGGGGCAGATACGCAGTATTTT.

The rearrangement joins TRBV9 to TRBJ2-1; D ambiguous. The CDR3 extends over 14 amino acids. CDR1 and CDR2 from the germline V gene are SGDLS and YYNGEE. Trimming removed 0 bases at V and 5 bases at J, with 9 bases between. CDR3 in amino acids: CASSVAYGNNEQFF. The DNA for the CDR3 is TGTGCCAGCAGCGTAGCTTATGGAAACAATGAGCAGTTCTTC.

This clonotype came up a few times. The chain recombines TRBV20-1 with TRBJ1-1; possible D gene TRBD1, 6 bases. Germline V CDR1 and CDR2: DFQATT, SNEGSKA (reference sequence). CDR3 size: 12 residues. The V and J ends lost 2 bases and 6 bases respectively, with 10 bases between them. The CDR3 here is CSARQGQSEAFF. Here the CDR3 DNA reads TGCAGTGCTAGACAGGGGCAGTCTGAAGCTTTCTTT.

The table lists this clonotype with a few counts. A read error may produce the germline difference seen at one junction end. V is TRBV10-3 and J is TRBJ2-5; TRBD2 matches 15 bases. CDR3 size: 15 residues. From germline, CDR1 is ENHRY and CDR2 SYGVKD. The CDR3 DNA reads as TGTGCCAGCAGTGGACTAGCGGGGGGGCCGGAGACCCAGTACTTC. It is translated as CASSGLAGGPETQYF.

This clonotype was counted at least ten times. V usage is TRBV27 and J usage is TRBJ1-6; no firm D call. Germline V lookup: CDR1 MNHEY, CDR2 SMNVEV (reference sequence). The CDR3 is made up of 14 amino acids. Between the trimmed V and J ends, which lost 5 bases and 3 bases, there was a span of 8 bases. CDR3 DNA sequence: TGTGCCAGCAGTGAGGGCTTCTATAATTCACCCCTCCACTTT. Translated: CASSEGFYNSPLHF.

V and J are TRBV9 and TRBJ1-5, with D perhaps TRBD1 (6 bases). V lost 0 bases and J 3 bases, leaving 10 bases between the germline ends. The CDR3 loop spans 15 amino acids. Germline V CDR1 and CDR2: SGDLS, YYNGEE. CDR3 region: CASSVEAGVNQPQHF. Here the CDR3 DNA reads TGTGCCAGCAGCGTAGAGGCAGGGGTCAATCAGCCCCAGCATTTT.

V usage is TRBV5-4 and J usage is TRBJ2-7; TRBD2 agrees at 9 bases. This CDR3 spans 14 amino acids. Germline V gives CDR1 SGHNT, CDR2 YYREEE (reference sequence). V lost 1 base and J lost 3; bases outside the gene matches: 2. The CDR3 sequence is CASSLPSGVYEQYF. Written as DNA, the CDR3 is TGTGCCAGCAGCTTGCCTAGCGGGGTCTACGAGCAGTACTTC.

The CDR3 reads CASSPRQTEQYF. CDR3 bases: TGTGCCAGCAGCCCGCGCCAAACTGAGCAGTACTTC. The chain links TRBV11-2 to TRBJ2-7; no clear D gene. V was cut by 5 bases and J by 7 bases, with 12 bases left in between. This CDR3 is built from 12 residues. CDR1 is SGHAT and CDR2 is FQNNGV in the germline V gene.

The CDR3 coding sequence is TGCAGTGCTACAGCTTTAGCCACCGGGGAGCTGTTTTTT. Its translation: CSATALATGELFF. The chain couples TRBV20-1 to TRBJ2-2; no definite D call. The CDR3 has 13 residues. V lost 4 bases, J lost 4 bases, and 10 bases lay in between. Germline V CDR1 and CDR2: DFQATT, SNEGSKA (reference sequence).

The table lists this clonotype with many counts. This rearrangement joins TRBV19 to TRBJ2-7, with no clear D. The CDR3 contains 14 residues. Trimming cost V 4 bases and J 2 bases, with 12 bases left between them. Looked up from germline, CDR1 is LNHDA and CDR2 is SQIVND (reference sequence). CDR3 loop: CASSSPNPTYEQYF. The CDR3 coding sequence is TGTGCCAGTAGTAGTCCGAATCCGACCTACGAGCAGTACTTC.

This rearrangement joins TRBV7-2 to TRBJ2-7; TRBD2 aligns across 8 bases. There are 15 residues in the CDR3. Per the germline V gene, CDR1 is SGHTA and CDR2 is FQGNSA. Trimming cost V 5 bases and J 3 bases; bases outside gene matches: 9. CDR3 loop: CASSPAAGAGYEQYF. CDR3 sequence (DNA): TGTGCCAGCAGCCCGGCAGCGGGAGCTGGCTACGAGCAGTACTTC. The full variable domain, completed using reference TRBV7-2 and TRBJ2-7, is GAGVSQSPSNKVTEKGKDVELRCDPISGHTALYWYRQSLGQGLEFLIYFQGNSAPDKSGLPSDRFSAERTGGSVSTLTIQRTQQEDSAVYLCASSPAAGAGYEQYFGPGTRLTVT.

The CDR3 region is CASSSDGGTVYGYTF. CDR3 in DNA: TGTGCCAGCAGCTCGGATGGGGGGACGGTGTATGGCTACACCTTC. V and J are TRBV7-9 and TRBJ1-2; TRBD1 is a possible D gene (5 bases). Germline CDR1 and CDR2: SEHNR and FQNEAQ (reference sequence). Trimming shortened V by 4 bases and J by 5 bases, and 17 bases separated the two germline ends. The CDR3 sequence is 15 residues long. The variable domain in full, completed from reference TRBV7-9 and TRBJ1-2, reads DTGVSQNPRHKITKRGQNVTFRCDPISEHNRLYWYRQTLGQGPEFLTYFQNEAQLEKSRLLSDRFSAERPKGSFSTLEIQRTEQGDSAMYLCASSSDGGTVYGYTFGSGTRLTVV.

This chain uses TRBV6-2 or TRBV6-3 with TRBJ2-7; 9 bases map to TRBD1. After removal of 4 bases from V and 3 bases from J, the junction contained 4 bases not matched to a gene. The CDR3 runs to 14 residues. Germline V lookup: CDR1 MNHEY, CDR2 SVGEGT. Written as DNA, the CDR3 is TGTGCCAGCAGTTTCGGGGACAGGGTCTACGAGCAGTACTTC. Encoded protein: CASSFGDRVYEQYF.

This clonotype was seen at least ten times. The chain has TRBV12-3 or TRBV12-4 and TRBJ1-3; D possibly corresponds to TRBD1 (5 bases). Trimming left V 3 bases short and J 4 bases short, with 10 bases between. This CDR3 spans 14 amino acids. CDR3 residues: CASSFAGPGNTIYF. The CDR3 region has the DNA TGTGCCAGCAGTTTCGCAGGGCCGGGAAACACCATATATTTT.

In this sample, this clonotype turned up many times. This chain links TRBV10-3 with TRBJ2-1; 7 nucleotides agree with TRBD2. The V and J ends lost 8 bases and 9 bases, in that order; junction bases with no gene match: 7. The V gene's germline CDR1 is ENHRY and CDR2 SYGVKD. The length of the CDR3 is 12 residues. This CDR3 is CAIGRGDVEQFF. CDR3 coding DNA: TGTGCCATCGGCCGGGGGGATGTTGAGCAGTTCTTC.

This clonotype occurred once. This chain links TRBV20-1 with TRBJ2-7; TRBD1 matches at 10 bases. This CDR3 contains 15 residues. The V segment lost 0 bases and the J segment 4 bases; nucleotides outside the gene matches: 6. Germline V gene sequence: CDR1 DFQATT, CDR2 SNEGSKA (reference sequence). The CDR3 coding sequence is TGCAGTGCTAGAGATCCGTGGACAGGGGGATACGAGCAGTACTTC. Its translation is CSARDPWTGGYEQYF.